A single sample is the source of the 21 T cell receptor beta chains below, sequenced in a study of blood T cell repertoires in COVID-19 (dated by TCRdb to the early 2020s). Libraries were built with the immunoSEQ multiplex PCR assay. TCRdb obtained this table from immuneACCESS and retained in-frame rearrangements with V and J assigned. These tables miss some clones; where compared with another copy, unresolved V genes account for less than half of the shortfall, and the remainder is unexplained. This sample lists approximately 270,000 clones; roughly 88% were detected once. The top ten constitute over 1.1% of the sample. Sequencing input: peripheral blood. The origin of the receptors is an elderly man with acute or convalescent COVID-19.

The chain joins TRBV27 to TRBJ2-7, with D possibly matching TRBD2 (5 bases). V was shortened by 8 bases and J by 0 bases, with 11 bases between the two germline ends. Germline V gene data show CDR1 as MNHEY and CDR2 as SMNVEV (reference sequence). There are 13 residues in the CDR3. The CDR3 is CASAPGSSYEQYF. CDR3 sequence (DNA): TGTGCCAGCGCCCCGGGAAGCTCCTACGAGCAGTACTTC.

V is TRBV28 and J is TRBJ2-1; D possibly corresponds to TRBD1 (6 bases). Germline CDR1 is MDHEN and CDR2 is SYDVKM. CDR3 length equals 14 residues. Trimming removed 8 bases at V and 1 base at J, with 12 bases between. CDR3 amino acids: CASHKGGSYNEQFF. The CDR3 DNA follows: TGTGCCAGCCACAAAGGGGGATCCTACAATGAGCAGTTCTTC.

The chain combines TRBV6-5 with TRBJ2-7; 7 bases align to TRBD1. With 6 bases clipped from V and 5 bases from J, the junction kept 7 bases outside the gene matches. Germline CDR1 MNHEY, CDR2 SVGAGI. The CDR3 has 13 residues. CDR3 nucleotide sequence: TGTGCCAGCAGAACGACAGGGCTGAACGAGCAGTACTTC. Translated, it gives CASRTTGLNEQYF.

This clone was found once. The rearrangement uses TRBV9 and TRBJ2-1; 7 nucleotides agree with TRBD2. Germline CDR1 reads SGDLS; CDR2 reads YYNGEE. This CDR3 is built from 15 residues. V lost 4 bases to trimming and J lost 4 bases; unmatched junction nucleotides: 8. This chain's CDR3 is CASSFAGEIYNEQFF. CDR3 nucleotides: TGTGCCAGCAGCTTTGCGGGAGAGATATACAATGAGCAGTTCTTC.

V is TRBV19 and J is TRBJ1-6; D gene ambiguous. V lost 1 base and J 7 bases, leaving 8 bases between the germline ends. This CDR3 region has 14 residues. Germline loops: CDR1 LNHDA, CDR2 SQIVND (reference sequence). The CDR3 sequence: CASSIVRENSPLHF. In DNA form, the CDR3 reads TGTGCCAGTAGTATAGTGCGGGAGAATTCACCCCTCCACTTT.

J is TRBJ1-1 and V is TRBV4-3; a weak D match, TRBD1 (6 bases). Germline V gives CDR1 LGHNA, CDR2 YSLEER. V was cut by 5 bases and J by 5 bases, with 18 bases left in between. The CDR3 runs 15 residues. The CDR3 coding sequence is TGCGCCAGCAGCGGACAGTTATTCCCGGGGACTGAAGCTTTCTTT. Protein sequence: CASSGQLFPGTEAFF.

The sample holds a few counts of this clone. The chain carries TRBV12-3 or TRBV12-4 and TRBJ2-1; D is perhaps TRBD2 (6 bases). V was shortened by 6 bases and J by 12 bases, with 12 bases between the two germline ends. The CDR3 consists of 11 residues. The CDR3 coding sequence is TGTGCCAGCAGCCAAAGACTAGGGCAGTTCTTC. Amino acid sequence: CASSQRLGQFF.

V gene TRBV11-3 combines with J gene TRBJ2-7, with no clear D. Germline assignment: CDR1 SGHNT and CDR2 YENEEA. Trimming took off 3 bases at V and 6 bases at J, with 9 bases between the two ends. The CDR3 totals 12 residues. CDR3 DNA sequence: TGTGCCAGCAGCTTCGGTGTCGGCGAGCAGTACTTC. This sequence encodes CASSFGVGEQYF.

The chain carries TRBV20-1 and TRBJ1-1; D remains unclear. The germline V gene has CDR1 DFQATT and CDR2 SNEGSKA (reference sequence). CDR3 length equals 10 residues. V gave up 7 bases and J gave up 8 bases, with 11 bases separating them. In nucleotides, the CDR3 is TGCAGTGTCCCCCAGATGGAAGCTTTCTTT. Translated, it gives CSVPQMEAFF.

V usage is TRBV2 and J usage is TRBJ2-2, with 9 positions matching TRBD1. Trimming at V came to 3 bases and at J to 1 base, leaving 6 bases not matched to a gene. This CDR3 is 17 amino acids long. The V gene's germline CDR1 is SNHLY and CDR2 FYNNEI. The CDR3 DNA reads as TGTGCCAGCAGTGAGACAGGGGGTCGGCTGAACACCGGGGAGCTGTTTTTT. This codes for CASSETGGRLNTGELFF.

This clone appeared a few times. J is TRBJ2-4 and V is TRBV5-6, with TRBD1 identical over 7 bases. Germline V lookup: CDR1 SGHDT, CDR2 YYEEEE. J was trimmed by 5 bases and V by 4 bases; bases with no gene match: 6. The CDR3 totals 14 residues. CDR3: CASSLGQPQNIQYF. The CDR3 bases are TGTGCCAGCAGCCTGGGACAGCCCCAAAACATTCAGTACTTC.

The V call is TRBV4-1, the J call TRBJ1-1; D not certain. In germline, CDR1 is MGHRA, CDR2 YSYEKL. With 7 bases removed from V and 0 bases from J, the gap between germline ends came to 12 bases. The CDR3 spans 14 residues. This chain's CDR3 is CASKAAPMNTEAFF. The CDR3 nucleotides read TGCGCCAGCAAGGCAGCGCCTATGAACACTGAAGCTTTCTTT.

CDR3 DNA sequence: TGTGCCAGCGCCAAGCGGGGGTTGAATCAGCCCCAGCATTTT. Protein product: CASAKRGLNQPQHF. J is TRBJ1-5 and V is TRBV7-2, with TRBD1 as a possible D gene (5 bases). CDR3 length: 14 amino acids. Looked up from germline, CDR1 is SGHTA and CDR2 is FQGNSA. The V gene lost 8 bases and the J gene lost 4 bases, with 15 bases spanning the gap. Supplemented by reference TRBV7-2 and TRBJ1-5, the full variable domain reads GAGVSQSPSNKVTEKGKDVELRCDPISGHTALYWYRQSLGQGLEFLIYFQGNSAPDKSGLPSDRFSAERTGGSVSTLTIQRTQQEDSAVYLCASAKRGLNQPQHFGDGTRLSIL.

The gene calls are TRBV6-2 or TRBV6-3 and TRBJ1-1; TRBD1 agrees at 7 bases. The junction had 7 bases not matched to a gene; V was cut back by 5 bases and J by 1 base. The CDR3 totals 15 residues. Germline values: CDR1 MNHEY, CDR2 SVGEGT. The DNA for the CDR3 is TGTGCCAGCAGTCATCCGGGACAGACGAACACTGAAGCTTTCTTT. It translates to CASSHPGQTNTEAFF.

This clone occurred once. CDR3 protein: CASSVLAGGPTVGELFF. The CDR3 nucleotides are TGTGCCAGCAGCGTATTGGCGGGGGGGCCGACTGTCGGGGAGCTGTTTTTT. The V call is TRBV9, the J call TRBJ2-2; 9 bases fit TRBD2. Germline V gene lookup returns CDR1 SGDLS and CDR2 YYNGEE. Losses at the gene ends were 1 base for V and 7 bases for J; bases not matched to a gene: 11. The CDR3 has 17 amino acids.

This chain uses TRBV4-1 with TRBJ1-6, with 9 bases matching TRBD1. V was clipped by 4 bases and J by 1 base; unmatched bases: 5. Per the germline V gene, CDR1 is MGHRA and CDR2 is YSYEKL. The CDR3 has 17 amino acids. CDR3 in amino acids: CASSLGQGGSYNSPLHF. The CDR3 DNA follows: TGCGCCAGCAGCCTGGGACAGGGAGGGTCCTATAATTCACCCCTCCACTTT.

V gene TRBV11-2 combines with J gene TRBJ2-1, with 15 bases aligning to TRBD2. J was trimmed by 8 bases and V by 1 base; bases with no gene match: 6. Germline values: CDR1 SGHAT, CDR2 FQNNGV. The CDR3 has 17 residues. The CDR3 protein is CASSLAGLAGGTDEQFF. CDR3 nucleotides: TGTGCCAGCAGCTTAGCCGGACTAGCGGGAGGGACGGATGAGCAGTTCTTC.

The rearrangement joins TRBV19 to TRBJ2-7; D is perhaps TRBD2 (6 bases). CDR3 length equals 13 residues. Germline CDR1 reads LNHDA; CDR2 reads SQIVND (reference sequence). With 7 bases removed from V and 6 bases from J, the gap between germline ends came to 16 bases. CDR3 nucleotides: TGTGCCAGTAATGAGCGGGTTGATTCCGAGCAGTACTTC. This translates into CASNERVDSEQYF.

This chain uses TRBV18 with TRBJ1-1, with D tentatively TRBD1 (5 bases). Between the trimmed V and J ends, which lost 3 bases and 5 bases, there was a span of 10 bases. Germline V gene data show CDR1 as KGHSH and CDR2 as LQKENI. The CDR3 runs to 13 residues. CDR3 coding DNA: TGTGCCAGCTCACCGGGGGGAACAACTGAAGCTTTCTTT. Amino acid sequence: CASSPGGTTEAFF.

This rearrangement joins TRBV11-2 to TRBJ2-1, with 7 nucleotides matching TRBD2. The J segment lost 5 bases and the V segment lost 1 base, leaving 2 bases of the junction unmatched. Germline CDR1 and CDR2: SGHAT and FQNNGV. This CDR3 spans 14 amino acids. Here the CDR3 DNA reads TGTGCCAGCAGCTTAGTTGGGACTAACAATGAGCAGTTCTTC. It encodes CASSLVGTNNEQFF.

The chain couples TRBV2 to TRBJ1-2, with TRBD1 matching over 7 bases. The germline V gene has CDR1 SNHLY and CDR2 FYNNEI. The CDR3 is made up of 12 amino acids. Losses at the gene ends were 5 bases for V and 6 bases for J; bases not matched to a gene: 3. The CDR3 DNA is TGTGCCAGCAGTACAGGGGCGAATGGCTACACCTTC. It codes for CASSTGANGYTF.